This is a list of T cell receptor beta chains from one sample in a study of human T cells and chemical hapten exposure. MiXCR, applied by TCRdb to the RACE reads, yields one record per CDR3 protein. This table has tens of thousands of distinct CDR3 sequences, roughly 6.7% appearing once. The source material was whole blood, sampled in connection with sensitization to the hapten diphenylcyclopropenone (DPC). The receptor set was obtained from a woman in her 30s with alopecia areata. Some clones in this sample may be carry-over from other donors' samples. CDR3s include the opening cysteine and the closing phenylalanine or tryptophan. A D gene is named only where the DNA matches it firmly. Expanded clones get a size class; other rows say once, few or many, or leave the size out.

abundance: many; j_gene: TRBJ1-6; v_gene: TRBV29-1; d_gene: -; CDR3aa: CSVEVDGRNSPLHF; CDR3nt: TGCAGCGTTGAAGTGGACGGGCGAAATTCACCTCTCCACTTT
abundance: -; j_gene: TRBJ1-1; v_gene: TRBV5-1; d_gene: -; CDR3aa: CASSLSPGPNTEAFF; CDR3nt: TGCGCCAGCAGCTTGTCACCGGGCCCGAACACTGAAGCTTTCTTT
abundance: many; j_gene: TRBJ2-1; v_gene: TRBV7-2; d_gene: -; CDR3aa: CASSLALVYNEQFF; CDR3nt: TGTGCCAGCAGCTTAGCGCTAGTCTACAATGAGCAGTTCTTC
abundance: many; j_gene: TRBJ2-3; v_gene: TRBV20-1; d_gene: TRBD1; CDR3aa: CSAGTGVDTQYF; CDR3nt: TGCAGTGCAGGGACAGGGGTCGATACGCAGTATTTT
abundance: -; j_gene: TRBJ1-5; v_gene: TRBV29-1; d_gene: -; CDR3aa: CSVHQPQHF; CDR3nt: TGCAGCGTTCATCAGCCCCAGCATTTT
abundance: many; j_gene: TRBJ1-2; v_gene: TRBV12-3/TRBV12-4; d_gene: TRBD1; CDR3aa: CASDRAIGGYGYTF; CDR3nt: TGTGCCAGCGACAGGGCCATCGGTGGCTATGGCTACACCTTC
abundance: few; j_gene: TRBJ1-1; v_gene: TRBV27; d_gene: TRBD1; CDR3aa: CASSPLPRGHTEAFF; CDR3nt: TGTGCCAGCAGTCCGCTGCCCAGGGGGCACACTGAAGCTTTCTTT
abundance: many; j_gene: TRBJ1-2; v_gene: TRBV12-3/TRBV12-4; d_gene: -; CDR3aa: CASSLHSFNYGYTF; CDR3nt: TGTGCCAGCAGTTTGCACAGCTTCAACTATGGCTACACCTTC
abundance: many; j_gene: TRBJ1-5; v_gene: TRBV19; d_gene: -; CDR3aa: CASRAWQGDQPQHF; CDR3nt: TGTGCCAGTAGGGCTTGGCAGGGAGATCAGCCCCAGCATTTT
abundance: many; j_gene: TRBJ1-6; v_gene: TRBV3-1; d_gene: -; CDR3aa: CASSQDAGSPLHF; CDR3nt: TGTGCCAGCAGCCAAGACGCCGGTTCACCCCTCCACTTT
abundance: few; j_gene: TRBJ1-5; v_gene: TRBV7-8; d_gene: -; CDR3aa: CASSSFPGGPQHF; CDR3nt: TGTGCCAGCAGCTCATTCCCGGGGGGGCCCCAGCATTTT
abundance: many; j_gene: TRBJ1-5; v_gene: TRBV27; d_gene: -; CDR3aa: CASSLSARANQPQHF; CDR3nt: TGTGCCAGCAGTTTATCGGCCAGGGCAAATCAGCCCCAGCATTTT
abundance: few; j_gene: TRBJ1-1; v_gene: TRBV6-5; d_gene: -; CDR3aa: CASSYGGWGRNTEAFF; CDR3nt: TGTGCCAGCAGTTACGGCGGGTGGGGGAGGAACACTGAAGCTTTCTTT
abundance: many; j_gene: TRBJ2-1; v_gene: TRBV19; d_gene: TRBD2; CDR3aa: CASSPRTSGGPSSYNEQFF; CDR3nt: TGTGCCAGTAGTCCAAGGACTAGCGGGGGGCCCTCATCCTACAATGAGCAGTTCTTC
abundance: many; j_gene: TRBJ2-2; v_gene: TRBV10-3; d_gene: -; CDR3aa: CAISESGSGDTGELFF; CDR3nt: TGTGCCATCAGTGAGTCAGGATCTGGGGACACCGGGGAGCTGTTTTTT
abundance: many; j_gene: TRBJ2-6; v_gene: TRBV7-3; d_gene: -; CDR3aa: CASSLQDSHSGANVLTF; CDR3nt: TGTGCCAGCAGCCTCCAGGATTCACACTCTGGGGCCAACGTCCTGACTTTC
abundance: -; j_gene: TRBJ2-7; v_gene: TRBV7-9; d_gene: TRBD1; CDR3aa: CASSFLPGTGGLNF; CDR3nt: TGTGCCAGCAGCTTTCTTCCCGGGACAGGGGGATTGAACTTC